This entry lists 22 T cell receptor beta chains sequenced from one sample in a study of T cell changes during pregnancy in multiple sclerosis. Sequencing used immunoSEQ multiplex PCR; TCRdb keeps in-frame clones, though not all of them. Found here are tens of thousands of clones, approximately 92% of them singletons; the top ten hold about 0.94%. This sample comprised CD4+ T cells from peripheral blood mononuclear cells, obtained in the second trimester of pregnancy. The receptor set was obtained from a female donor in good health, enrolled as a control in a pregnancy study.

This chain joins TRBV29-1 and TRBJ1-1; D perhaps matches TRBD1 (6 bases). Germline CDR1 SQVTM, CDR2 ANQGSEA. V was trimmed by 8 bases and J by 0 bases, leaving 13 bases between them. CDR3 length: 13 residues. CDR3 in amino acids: CSPRDILNTEAFF. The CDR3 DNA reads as TGCAGCCCTCGGGACATCTTGAACACTGAAGCTTTCTTT.

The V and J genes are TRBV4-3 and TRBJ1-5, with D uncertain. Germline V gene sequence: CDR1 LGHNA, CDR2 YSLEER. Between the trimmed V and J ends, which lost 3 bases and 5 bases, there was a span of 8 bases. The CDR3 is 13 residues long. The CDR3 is CASSQGSHQPQHF. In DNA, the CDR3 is TGCGCCAGCAGCCAGGGCAGCCATCAGCCCCAGCATTTT.

The CDR3 DNA follows: TGTGCCAGTAGTATCCCCGGGACAGGGGACTATGGCTACACCTTC. Protein: CASSIPGTGDYGYTF. The V gene is TRBV19, the J gene TRBJ1-2; 10 nucleotides agree with TRBD1. J lost 3 bases, V lost 3 bases, and 4 bases had no gene match. Germline V gene sequence: CDR1 LNHDA, CDR2 SQIVND (reference sequence). This CDR3 comprises 15 residues.

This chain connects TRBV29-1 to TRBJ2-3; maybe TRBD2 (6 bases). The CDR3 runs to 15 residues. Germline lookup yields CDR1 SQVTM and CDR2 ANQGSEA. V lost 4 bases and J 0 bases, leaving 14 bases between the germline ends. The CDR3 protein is CSVGSTRTSTDTQYF. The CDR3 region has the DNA TGCAGCGTTGGTTCGACTAGGACTAGCACAGATACGCAGTATTTT.

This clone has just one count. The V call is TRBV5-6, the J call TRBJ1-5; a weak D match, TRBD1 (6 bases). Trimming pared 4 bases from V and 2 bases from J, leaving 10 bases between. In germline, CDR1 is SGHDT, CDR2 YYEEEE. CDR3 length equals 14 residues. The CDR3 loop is CASSAGGGNQPQHF. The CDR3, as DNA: TGTGCCAGCAGCGCTGGGGGCGGCAATCAGCCCCAGCATTTT.

The CDR3 DNA reads TGTGCCAGCAGTTACTCGATTCGGGAGAGCAGGTATGAGCAGTTCTTC. Its protein product is CASSYSIRESRYEQFF. V is TRBV6-6 and J is TRBJ2-1; D might be TRBD2 (6 bases). This CDR3 has 16 amino acids. The V end lost 0 bases, the J end lost 8 bases, and 17 bases lay between the germline ends. The germline V gene has CDR1 MNHNY and CDR2 SVGAGI (reference sequence).

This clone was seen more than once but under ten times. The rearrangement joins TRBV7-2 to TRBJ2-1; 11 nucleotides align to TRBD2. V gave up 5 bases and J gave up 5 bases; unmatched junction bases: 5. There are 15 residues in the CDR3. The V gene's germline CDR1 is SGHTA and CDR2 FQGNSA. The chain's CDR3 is CASSLTSGAHNEQFF. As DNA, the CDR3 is TGTGCCAGCAGCCTGACTAGCGGGGCCCACAATGAGCAGTTCTTC. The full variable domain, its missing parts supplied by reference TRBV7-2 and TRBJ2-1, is GAGVSQSPSNKVTEKGKDVELRCDPISGHTALYWYRQSLGQGLEFLIYFQGNSAPDKSGLPSDRFSAERTGGSVSTLTIQRTQQEDSAVYLCASSLTSGAHNEQFFGPGTRLTVL.

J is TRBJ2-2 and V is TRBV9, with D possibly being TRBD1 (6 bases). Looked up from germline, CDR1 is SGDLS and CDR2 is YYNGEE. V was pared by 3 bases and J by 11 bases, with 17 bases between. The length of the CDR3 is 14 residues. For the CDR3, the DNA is TGTGCCAGCAGCGCAAGGACAGAAATGTTTGAGCTGTTTTTT. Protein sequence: CASSARTEMFELFF.

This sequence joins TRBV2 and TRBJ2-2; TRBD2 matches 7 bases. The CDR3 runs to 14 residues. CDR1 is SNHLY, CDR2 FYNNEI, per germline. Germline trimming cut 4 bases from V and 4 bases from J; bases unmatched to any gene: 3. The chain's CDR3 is CASSGLAGTGELFF. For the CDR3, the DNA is TGTGCCAGCAGTGGACTAGCTGGCACCGGGGAGCTGTTTTTT. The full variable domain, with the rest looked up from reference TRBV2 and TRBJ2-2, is EPEVTQTPSHQVTQMGQEVILRCVPISNHLYFYWYRQILGQKVEFLVSFYNNEISEKSEIFDDQFSVERPDGSNFTLKIRSTKLEDSAMYFCASSGLAGTGELFFGEGSRLTVL.

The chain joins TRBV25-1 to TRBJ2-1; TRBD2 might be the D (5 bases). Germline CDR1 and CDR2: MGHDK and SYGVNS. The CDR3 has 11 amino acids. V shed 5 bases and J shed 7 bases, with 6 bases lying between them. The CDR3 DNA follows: TGTGCCAGCAGTAGGAGGAATGAGCAGTTCTTC. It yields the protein CASSRRNEQFF.

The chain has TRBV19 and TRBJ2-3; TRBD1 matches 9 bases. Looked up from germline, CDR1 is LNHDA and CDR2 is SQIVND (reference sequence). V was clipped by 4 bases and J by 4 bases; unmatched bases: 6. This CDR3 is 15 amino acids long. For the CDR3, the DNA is TGTGCCAGTAGTACACGGACAGGGGACGCAGATACGCAGTATTTT. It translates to CASSTRTGDADTQYF.

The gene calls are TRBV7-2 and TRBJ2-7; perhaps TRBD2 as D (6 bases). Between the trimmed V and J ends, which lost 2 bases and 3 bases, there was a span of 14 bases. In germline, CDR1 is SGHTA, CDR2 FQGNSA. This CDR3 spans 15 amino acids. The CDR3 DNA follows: TGTGCCAGCAGCTTACTGCTGGCGGGACTCTACGAGCAGTACTTC. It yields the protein CASSLLLAGLYEQYF.

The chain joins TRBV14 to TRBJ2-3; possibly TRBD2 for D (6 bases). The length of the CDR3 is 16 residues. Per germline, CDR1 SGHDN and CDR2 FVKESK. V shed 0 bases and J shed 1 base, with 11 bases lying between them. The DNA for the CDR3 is TGTGCCAGCAGCCAAGAGCGGGGCCTAGGCACAGATACGCAGTATTTT. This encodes CASSQERGLGTDTQYF.

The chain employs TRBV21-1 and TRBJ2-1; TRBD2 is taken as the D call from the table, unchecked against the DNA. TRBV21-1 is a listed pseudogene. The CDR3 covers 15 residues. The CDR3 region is CASSSVGGTYNEQFF. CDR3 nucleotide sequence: TGTGCCAGCAGCTCAGTGGGAGGTACCTACAATGAGCAGTTCTTC.

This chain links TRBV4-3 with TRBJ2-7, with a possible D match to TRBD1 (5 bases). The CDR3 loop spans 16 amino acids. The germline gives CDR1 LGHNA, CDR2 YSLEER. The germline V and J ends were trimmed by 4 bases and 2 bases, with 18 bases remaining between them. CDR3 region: CASSLAGPGLPYEQYF. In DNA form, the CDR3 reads TGCGCCAGCAGCCTCGCCGGGCCAGGGCTTCCCTACGAGCAGTACTTC.

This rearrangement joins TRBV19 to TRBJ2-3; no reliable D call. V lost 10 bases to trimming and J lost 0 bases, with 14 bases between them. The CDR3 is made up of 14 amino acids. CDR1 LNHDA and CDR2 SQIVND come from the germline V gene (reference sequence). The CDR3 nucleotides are TGTGCCACCCAGACTGAACCTAGCACAGATACGCAGTATTTT. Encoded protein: CATQTEPSTDTQYF.

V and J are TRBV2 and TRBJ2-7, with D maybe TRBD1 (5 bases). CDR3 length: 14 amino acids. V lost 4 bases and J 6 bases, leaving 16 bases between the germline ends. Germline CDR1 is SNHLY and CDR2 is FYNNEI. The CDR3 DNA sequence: TGTGCCAGCAGTGTGGACATTATCGCCCGCGAGCAGTACTTC. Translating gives CASSVDIIAREQYF.

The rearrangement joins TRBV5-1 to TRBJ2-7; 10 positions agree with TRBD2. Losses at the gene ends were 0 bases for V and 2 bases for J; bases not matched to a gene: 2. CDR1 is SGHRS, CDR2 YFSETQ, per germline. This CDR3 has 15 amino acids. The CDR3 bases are TGCGCCAGCAGCTTGGACGGACTAGCGGCCTACGAGCAGTACTTC. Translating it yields CASSLDGLAAYEQYF.

Here the CDR3 reads CASSLLAGTTYEQYF. For the CDR3, the DNA is TGTGCCAGCTCACTTTTAGCGGGAACAACCTACGAGCAGTACTTC. The chain combines TRBV18 with TRBJ2-7; 8 nucleotides line up with TRBD2. The length of the CDR3 is 15 residues. Germline lookup yields CDR1 KGHSH and CDR2 LQKENI. V was clipped by 4 bases and J by 2 bases; unmatched bases: 7. The whole variable domain, filled in from reference TRBV18 and TRBJ2-7, reads NAGVMQNPRHLVRRRGQEARLRCSPMKGHSHVYWYRQLPEEGLKFMVYLQKENIIDESGMPKERFSAEFPKEGPSILRIQQVVRGDSAAYFCASSLLAGTTYEQYFGPGTRLTVT.

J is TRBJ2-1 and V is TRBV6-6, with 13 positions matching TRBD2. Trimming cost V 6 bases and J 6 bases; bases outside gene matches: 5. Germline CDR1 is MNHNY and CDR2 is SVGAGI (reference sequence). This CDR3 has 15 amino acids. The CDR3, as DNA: TGTGCCAGCAGCGAAACTAGCGGGAGGGCCAATGAGCAGTTCTTC. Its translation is CASSETSGRANEQFF.

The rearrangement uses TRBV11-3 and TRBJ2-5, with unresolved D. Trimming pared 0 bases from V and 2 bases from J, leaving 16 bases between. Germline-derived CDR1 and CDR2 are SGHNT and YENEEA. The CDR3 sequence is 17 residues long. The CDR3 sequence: CASSLELTMGRQETQYF. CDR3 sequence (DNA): TGTGCCAGCAGCTTAGAGTTAACGATGGGCAGACAAGAGACCCAGTACTTC.

The CDR3: CASSPGQGGTEAFF. In DNA, the CDR3 is TGTGCCAGCAGCCCCGGACAGGGTGGCACTGAAGCTTTCTTT. The chain is built from TRBV7-9 and TRBJ1-1; 8 bases are shared with TRBD1. The CDR3 sequence is 14 residues long. Germline-derived CDR1 and CDR2 are SEHNR and FQNEAQ (reference sequence). The V segment lost 5 bases and the J segment 4 bases; nucleotides outside the gene matches: 6.